Listed below are T cell receptor beta chains from one sample, sequenced in a study of blood T cell repertoires in COVID-19. Generated by immunoSEQ multiplex PCR, the TCRdb table keeps only in-frame clones and is missing some. The data contain about 110,000 clones, about four fifths of them singletons. The specimen sequenced was peripheral blood. The receptors stem from a woman aged 70-85 years with acute or convalescent COVID-19. The CDR3 runs from the conserved cysteine through the conserved F or W. A D gene is named only where the DNA matches it firmly. Rows may omit the clone size; those that give it use once, few, many or a size class.

DNA	CDR3	size	D	J	V
TGTGCCAGTAGTTACGGGAGCGACACTGAAGCTTTCTTT	CASSYGSDTEAFF	.	.	TRBJ1-1	TRBV19
TGCGCCAGCAGCGGGTACCGGGACAGGGGGCCCCCGAGAACCTACGAGCAGTACTTC	CASSGYRDRGPPRTYEQYF	.	TRBD1	TRBJ2-7	TRBV5-1
TGTGCCAGCACCCGGGGAAACATTCAGTACTTC	CASTRGNIQYF	.	.	TRBJ2-4	TRBV28
TGTGCCAGCAGTTCCCGGACAGGGGGCAATGAGCAGTTCTTC	CASSSRTGGNEQFF	.	TRBD1	TRBJ2-1	TRBV28
TGCGCCAGCAGTCAATTACCGACTAGCTGTACCTACGAGCAGTACTTC	CASSQLPTSCTYEQYF	.	TRBD2	TRBJ2-7	TRBV23-1
TGTGCCAGCAGTGAAGCCCCGGGACAGGGGGCGCGAAATACGCAGTATTTT	CASSEAPGQGARNTQYF	.	TRBD1	TRBJ2-3	TRBV6-1
TGCGCCAGCAGCCCCACAGGGAAGAACTATGGCTACACCTTC	CASSPTGKNYGYTF	.	.	TRBJ1-2	TRBV5-1
TGTGCCAGTAGTACCCGGGACAGGGGTCGGACCGGGGAGCTGTTTTTT	CASSTRDRGRTGELFF	.	TRBD1	TRBJ2-2	TRBV19
TGTGCCAGCTCACCAAACTTGGGACTAGCGGACACAGATACGCAGTATTTT	CASSPNLGLADTDTQYF	.	TRBD2	TRBJ2-3	TRBV18
TGTGCCAGCAGCCCCTATCAGACAGAAAACACTGAAGCTTTCTTT	CASSPYQTENTEAFF	.	.	TRBJ1-1	TRBV7-6
TGTGCCAGCTCACCACGGCAGGGCCAAGAGACCCAGTACTTC	CASSPRQGQETQYF	few	.	TRBJ2-5	TRBV18
TGTGCCATCACAGGACTAGCGGGGGGCCGGAACACCGGGGAGCTGTTTTTT	CAITGLAGGRNTGELFF	.	TRBD2	TRBJ2-2	TRBV10-3
TGCGCCAGCAGCTTACGACAGTTTAATTCACCCCTCCACTTT	CASSLRQFNSPLHF	.	.	TRBJ1-6	TRBV5-1
TGTGCCTGGAGTGTACTTGGAAACACCATATATTTT	CAWSVLGNTIYF	.	.	TRBJ1-3	TRBV30
TGTGCCAGCAGTCCAGGGGGCGCGAACTATGGCTACACCTTC	CASSPGGANYGYTF	.	TRBD1	TRBJ1-2	TRBV2
TGTGCCAGCAGCTTCGTAGCGTCGCCAGATACGCAGTATTTT	CASSFVASPDTQYF	.	.	TRBJ2-3	TRBV7-3
TGTGCCAGCAGCGTAGCTGTCGGGAATTCACCCCTCCACTTT	CASSVAVGNSPLHF	once	.	TRBJ1-6	TRBV9
TGTGCCAGCAGCCTGGCGGGACAGGGGACAGATACGCAGTATTTT	CASSLAGQGTDTQYF	.	TRBD1	TRBJ2-3	TRBV28
TGTGCCAGCAGCGGTATCGGGGAGTACAATGAGCAGTTCTTC	CASSGIGEYNEQFF	once	.	TRBJ2-1	TRBV7-9
TGCGCCAGCAGCTTGGCCAGGCTAGCGGGCTGGAACTCCTACAATGAGCAGTTCTTC	CASSLARLAGWNSYNEQFF	few	TRBD2	TRBJ2-1	TRBV5-1
TGTGCCAGCAGCCCCGGACAGGGGAACTATGGCTACACCTTC	CASSPGQGNYGYTF	.	TRBD1	TRBJ1-2	TRBV6-5
TGTGTCAGTAGTATAGAGGGGGCGGCCCTTGGCTACACCTTC	CVSSIEGAALGYTF	.	TRBD1	TRBJ1-2	TRBV19
TGTGCCAGCAGTCTCAGCGGGAGGTTCTTGGGCGAGCAGTACTTC	CASSLSGRFLGEQYF	.	TRBD2	TRBJ2-7	TRBV6-5
TGTGCCAGCGCCGGACAGCCTAACTATGGCTACACCTTC	CASAGQPNYGYTF	.	.	TRBJ1-2	TRBV6-5
TGTGCCAGCGTAGGGGACAGGACGAATTCACCCCTCCACTTT	CASVGDRTNSPLHF	once	TRBD1	TRBJ1-6	TRBV2
TGTGCCAGCAGTTTATCGGGGGTGCTTCGGGGGTACGAGCAGTACTTC	CASSLSGVLRGYEQYF	.	.	TRBJ2-7	TRBV27
TGTGCCAGCAGGTTGGCAGGGGGACCGAACACTGAAGCTTTCTTT	CASRLAGGPNTEAFF	.	TRBD1	TRBJ1-1	TRBV28
TGTGCCAGCAGTGAATCTGTAGAGCAGTACTTC	CASSESVEQYF	.	.	TRBJ2-7	TRBV6-4
TGCGCCAGCAGTCATATAGCGGTCTCTAGCACAGATACGCAGTATTTT	CASSHIAVSSTDTQYF	.	.	TRBJ2-3	TRBV5-1
TGCGCCAGCAGCTTGGTCCCCTCGACTAGCAGCTACGAGCAGTACTTC	CASSLVPSTSSYEQYF	.	TRBD2	TRBJ2-7	TRBV5-1
TGTGCCAGCAGCTTCGGGGGGGGCGCCCACAATGAGCAGTTCTTC	CASSFGGGAHNEQFF	.	TRBD2	TRBJ2-1	TRBV7-2
TGTGCCAGCAGTGCCAGGACGAACACCGGGGAGCTGTTTTTT	CASSARTNTGELFF	.	.	TRBJ2-2	TRBV6-6
TGTGCCAGCAACTTACAGGGGGCGCGTGGAAACACCATATATTTT	CASNLQGARGNTIYF	few	TRBD1	TRBJ1-3	TRBV11-2
TGTGCCAGCAGCCGTGTTTCCGGGACTGTCGGGGAGCAGTACTTC	CASSRVSGTVGEQYF	.	.	TRBJ2-7	TRBV7-8
TGTGCCAGCAGGGCGCAGGGGGGTGAAGCTTTCTTT	CASRAQGGEAFF	.	TRBD1	TRBJ1-1	TRBV3-1/TRBV3-2
TGCGCCAGCAGCTTGGGGTACAGGAGAGACGCGTCTGGAAACACCATATATTTT	CASSLGYRRDASGNTIYF	once	.	TRBJ1-3	TRBV5-1
TGCGCCAGCAGCTCCCGGACTAGCGGGGCGCCTACGCAGTATTTT	CASSSRTSGAPTQYF	.	TRBD2	TRBJ2-3	TRBV5-1
TGCGCCAGCAGCTTTGAGACAGGGGCACGTGTGGAGACCCAGTACTTC	CASSFETGARVETQYF	.	TRBD1	TRBJ2-5	TRBV5-1
TGTGCCAGCTTAAGGGGCGGGGGCGCCGGGGAGCTGTTTTTT	CASLRGGGAGELFF	.	.	TRBJ2-2	TRBV2
TGTGCCAGCAGTTTAGGTAGGGGAATCACTGAAGCTTTCTTT	CASSLGRGITEAFF	few	.	TRBJ1-1	TRBV28
TGTGCCAGCAGGTCAGGGGGCCCCTACAATGAGCAGTTCTTC	CASRSGGPYNEQFF	.	TRBD1	TRBJ2-1	TRBV11-2
TGTGCCAGCAGCTTAGATGGTGCGGGGAAAAGCACAGATACGCAGTATTTT	CASSLDGAGKSTDTQYF	.	.	TRBJ2-3	TRBV11-2
TGTGCCAGCAGCTTGTGGGGAGGAGGGGCAGATACGCAGTATTTT	CASSLWGGGADTQYF	.	.	TRBJ2-3	TRBV5-6
TGTGCCATCAGTGCCTTAACGGGGGGGCCAAATTCAGATACGCAGTATTTT	CAISALTGGPNSDTQYF	.	TRBD2	TRBJ2-3	TRBV10-3
TGTGCCAGCAACCGGGACAGTAGTAATTCACCCCTCCACTTT	CASNRDSSNSPLHF	.	TRBD1	TRBJ1-6	TRBV2
TGTGCCAGCAGCCCCCGAGGAACTTTTTACAATGAGCAGTTCTTC	CASSPRGTFYNEQFF	once	.	TRBJ2-1	TRBV21-1
TGTGCCAGCAGTTTTGGAGGATTGGGGAACGAAAAACTGTTTTTT	CASSFGGLGNEKLFF	.	.	TRBJ1-4	TRBV27
TGTGCCAGCAGAACCTACAGGCCCGATACGCAGTATTTT	CASRTYRPDTQYF	once	.	TRBJ2-3	TRBV6-5
TGCAGTGCTAGTCAGGACTCCTACAATGAGCAGTTCTTC	CSASQDSYNEQFF	.	.	TRBJ2-1	TRBV20-1
TGCGCCAGCAGCTTGGATCCACGGACTAGCGGAAAAGAGACCCAGTACTTC	CASSLDPRTSGKETQYF	.	TRBD2	TRBJ2-5	TRBV5-1
TGTGCCAGCAGCTTAGCTGGGACTCGTTTTCTTAACAATGAGCAGTTCTTC	CASSLAGTRFLNNEQFF	.	.	TRBJ2-1	TRBV7-9
TGTGCCAGCAGGAACTTTAATAGCAATCAGCCCCAGCATTTT	CASRNFNSNQPQHF	.	.	TRBJ1-5	TRBV6-5
TGTGCCAGCAGTCCGAGGACGGGACAGGGTCGGACCGGGGAGCTGTTTTTT	CASSPRTGQGRTGELFF	once	TRBD1	TRBJ2-2	TRBV28